Below are 18 T cell receptor beta chains sequenced from a single sample in a study of graft-versus-host responses after intestinal transplantation. The culture paired approximately 200,000 irradiated violet-dye-labeled stimulators with approximately 200,000 CFSE-labeled responders. Using immunoSEQ multiplex PCR, the repertoire was profiled, and TCRdb retains in-frame clones only, with some absent. Among around 21,000 clones listed, 33% were seen once. Sequenced material: alloreactive CD8+ T cells from a mixed lymphocyte reaction culture, taken before intestinal transplant. The subset here: CFSE-low proliferating T cells sorted from roughly six-day pre-transplant mixed lymphocyte reaction (GvH or HvG direction). Source of these receptors: a human patient who received an intestinal transplant.

This chain's CDR3 is CSVPDSNFNYGYTF. In DNA form, the CDR3 reads TGCAGCGTTCCCGACAGCAACTTCAACTATGGCTACACCTTC. The V and J genes are TRBV29-1 and TRBJ1-2; possibly TRBD1 for D (5 bases). This CDR3 contains 14 residues. Germline lookup yields CDR1 SQVTM and CDR2 ANQGSEA. V dropped 5 bases and J dropped 2 bases, with 15 bases sitting between them.

The V call is TRBV29-1, the J call TRBJ2-3; tentatively, D is TRBD1 or TRBD2 (5 bases each). This CDR3 spans 14 amino acids. Germline V gene data show CDR1 as SQVTM and CDR2 as ANQGSEA. V lost 8 bases, J lost 2 bases, and 17 bases lay in between. CDR3 coding DNA: TGCAGCACCTGGCCGGGACCTACCACAGATACGCAGTATTTT. Amino acids: CSTWPGPTTDTQYF.

The V call is TRBV6-1, the J call TRBJ2-7, with D perhaps TRBD1 or TRBD2 (6 bases each). Germline V lookup: CDR1 MNHNS, CDR2 SASEGT. V lost 5 bases to trimming and J lost 4 bases, with 12 bases between them. The CDR3 extends over 13 amino acids. The CDR3 protein is CASSNRGRYEQYF. CDR3 sequence (DNA): TGTGCCAGCAGTAATAGGGGGAGGTACGAGCAGTACTTC.

This clone appeared a few times. The gene calls are TRBV7-2 and TRBJ1-3, with 7 positions matching TRBD1. CDR1 and CDR2 (germline): SGHTA, FQGNSA. V lost 2 bases, J lost 4 bases, and 2 bases stayed unmatched. The CDR3 has 14 amino acids. The CDR3 nucleotides are TGTGCCAGCAGCTTAAGGACAGGAGGAAACACCATATATTTT. Translation: CASSLRTGGNTIYF.

CDR3 sequence reads: CASSYSQGEQYF. CDR3 DNA: TGTGCCAGCAGTTACTCGCAGGGCGAGCAGTACTTC. The V gene is TRBV6-5, the J gene TRBJ2-7; D perhaps matches TRBD1 (5 bases). Germline CDR1 and CDR2: MNHEY and SVGAGI. Trimming shortened V by 0 bases and J by 6 bases, and 6 bases separated the two germline ends. This CDR3 spans 12 amino acids.

This rearrangement joins TRBV7-9 to TRBJ2-3; 9 positions match TRBD2. The ends lost 5 bases at V and 5 bases at J; junction bases unmatched: 11. This CDR3 spans 16 amino acids. CDR1 SEHNR and CDR2 FQNEAQ come from the germline V gene (reference sequence). As DNA, the CDR3 is TGTGCCAGCAGCCCGCTTGTGGGACTAGCTAGAGATACGCAGTATTTT. Protein: CASSPLVGLARDTQYF.

The chain joins TRBV7-9 to TRBJ2-7; 13 bases are shared with TRBD2. Germline V gene sequence: CDR1 SEHNR, CDR2 FQNEAQ (reference sequence). The V and J ends lost 5 bases and 2 bases, in that order; junction bases with no gene match: 3. The CDR3 totals 15 residues. The DNA for the CDR3 is TGTGCCAGCAGCAAAGGGACTAGCGGGACCTACGAGCAGTACTTC. This sequence encodes CASSKGTSGTYEQYF. The variable domain in full, with the rest retrieved from reference TRBV7-9 and TRBJ2-7, is DTGVSQNPRHKITKRGQNVTFRCDPISEHNRLYWYRQTLGQGPEFLTYFQNEAQLEKSRLLSDRFSAERPKGSFSTLEIQRTEQGDSAMYLCASSKGTSGTYEQYFGPGTRLTVT.

The V gene is TRBV29-1, the J gene TRBJ1-2, with D perhaps matching TRBD1 (6 bases). Trimming took off 6 bases at V and 0 bases at J, with 11 bases between the two ends. CDR3 length: 13 residues. Germline values: CDR1 SQVTM, CDR2 ANQGSEA. This CDR3 is CSVRDTTNYGYTF. The DNA of the CDR3 is TGCAGCGTCAGGGACACCACTAACTATGGCTACACCTTC. The full variable domain, in which reference TRBV29-1 and TRBJ1-2 provide the parts outside the CDR3, is SAVISQKPSRDICQRGTSLTIQCQVDSQVTMMFWYRQQPGQSLTLIATANQGSEATYESGFVIDKFPISRPNLTFSTLTVSNMSPEDSSIYLCSVRDTTNYGYTFGSGTRLTVV.

The rearrangement joins TRBV7-3 to TRBJ2-1; TRBD2 matches 11 bases. Germline assignment: CDR1 SGHTA and CDR2 FQGTGA. The CDR3 totals 22 residues. V lost 4 bases and J lost 3; bases outside the gene matches: 23. CDR3 nucleotide sequence: TGTGCCAGCAGCTCCTCCGTAGCCCCTCTAGCGGGGGGCTCCGGAAACTACAATGAGCAGTTCTTC. This codes for CASSSSVAPLAGGSGNYNEQFF.

Written as DNA, the CDR3 is TGTGCCAGCAGCCTTGGCCCGGGACAGCGTCAAAATGAGCAGTTCTTC. It codes for CASSLGPGQRQNEQFF. The chain couples TRBV14 to TRBJ2-1; 7 positions agree with TRBD1. The trim removed 4 bases at V and 7 bases at J, leaving 13 bases unmatched. This CDR3 is 16 amino acids long. CDR1 and CDR2 (germline): SGHDN, FVKESK.

The CDR3 region has the DNA TGCGCCAGCAGCCAAGGGGGGGACAGGAAGAATTCACCCCTCCACTTT. Translated, it gives CASSQGGDRKNSPLHF. The chain recombines TRBV4-1 with TRBJ1-6; TRBD1 agrees at 8 bases. Germline V gives CDR1 MGHRA, CDR2 YSYEKL. J lost 7 bases, V lost 1 base, and 6 bases had no gene match. CDR3 size: 16 residues.

The V gene is TRBV27, the J gene TRBJ2-1; 14 bases agree with TRBD2. CDR3 size: 16 residues. Germline V CDR1 and CDR2: MNHEY, SMNVEV (reference sequence). J was trimmed by 7 bases and V by 1 base; bases with no gene match: 3. CDR3 loop: CASSLWGTSGRNEQFF. CDR3 in DNA: TGTGCCAGCAGTTTATGGGGGACTAGCGGGAGAAATGAGCAGTTCTTC.

The rearrangement uses TRBV11-1 and TRBJ2-1; a possible D gene is TRBD2 (7 bases). V was pared by 3 bases and J by 6 bases, with 12 bases between. The CDR3 is made up of 14 amino acids. Germline V gene data show CDR1 as SGHAT and CDR2 as FQDESV (reference sequence). The CDR3 region has the DNA TGTGCCAGCAGCTTGCGGGGGACACCCAATGAGCAGTTCTTC. It is translated as CASSLRGTPNEQFF.

This sequence joins TRBV2 and TRBJ1-5; TRBD1 is a possible D gene (6 bases). V dropped 4 bases and J dropped 1 base, with 8 bases sitting between them. Germline assignment: CDR1 SNHLY and CDR2 FYNNEI. The CDR3 covers 14 residues. The chain's CDR3 is CASSVDRSNQPQHF. In DNA form, the CDR3 reads TGTGCCAGCAGTGTGGACAGAAGCAATCAGCCCCAGCATTTT.

This clone was seen more than once but under ten times. J is TRBJ2-7 and V is TRBV29-1, with D uncertain. CDR1 is SQVTM, CDR2 ANQGSEA, per germline. Trimming took off 2 bases at V and 2 bases at J, with 16 bases between the two ends. CDR3 length: 15 amino acids. The CDR3 DNA reads as TGCAGCGTTGAAAGCATCCCGGGCTTTCCCTACGAGCAGTACTTC. Amino acid sequence: CSVESIPGFPYEQYF.

This clone was seen a handful of times. This chain connects TRBV10-2 to TRBJ2-3; D is uncertain. The CDR3 has 13 amino acids. Germline V gene sequence: CDR1 WSHSY, CDR2 SAAADI. The V end lost 1 base, the J end lost 0 bases, and 2 bases lay between the germline ends. CDR3 protein: CASSEFSTDTQYF. CDR3 bases: TGCGCCAGCAGTGAGTTTAGCACAGATACGCAGTATTTT.

There are many counts of this clone. The CDR3 sequence is CASSGGDRGAYNEQFF. The CDR3 DNA is TGTGCCAGCAGTGGGGGGGACAGGGGCGCCTACAATGAGCAGTTCTTC. The rearrangement uses TRBV2 and TRBJ2-1, with 10 bases identical to TRBD1. CDR3 length equals 16 residues. CDR1 SNHLY and CDR2 FYNNEI come from the germline V gene. V shed 4 bases, J shed 2 bases, and the junction held 5 bases outside the gene matches.

This clone was seen once. The gene calls are TRBV29-1 and TRBJ2-7; possibly TRBD1 for D (8 bases). The V gene's germline CDR1 is SQVTM and CDR2 ANQGSEA. The CDR3 loop spans 14 amino acids. V was cut by 6 bases and J by 2 bases, with 17 bases left in between. The CDR3 protein is CSVAGDRSTYEQYF. Here the CDR3 DNA reads TGCAGCGTGGCGGGGGACAGGTCAACCTACGAGCAGTACTTC.